These 12 T cell receptor beta chains were all obtained from the same sample, sequenced in a study of T cell repertoires in cytomegalovirus infection (dated by TCRdb to the late 2010s). Sequencing relied on an Illumina HiSeq 1500. The public reads were reanalyzed by TCRdb: fastp trimming at Q25, MiXCR alignment, in-frame beta chains only. Every distinct CDR3 protein forms one entry, paired with its most common genes and DNA. Within this sample are roughly 320,000 distinct CDR3 sequences, with 8% to 10% of them counted one time only. The top ten constitute approximately 2.4% of the sample. What was sequenced was PBMCs. The source of these receptors is a human donor in good health (CMV status not recorded). Some clones in this sample may be carry-over from other donors' samples.

In its sample, this clonotype was seen many times. The J gene is TRBJ1-2, the V gene TRBV15; 8 nucleotides align to TRBD1. The length of the CDR3 is 15 residues. The ends lost 0 bases at V and 1 base at J; junction bases unmatched: 1. Germline-derived CDR1 and CDR2 are LNHNV and YYDKDF (reference sequence). The CDR3 coding sequence is TGTGCCACCAGCAGAGAGGACAGGGATAACTATGGCTACACCTTC. It is translated as CATSREDRDNYGYTF.

At least ten counts were recorded for this clonotype. CDR3 coding DNA: TGCGCCAGCAGCCAAGTTGGCGGACTAGCGGGTGCCACATACTTC. Encoded protein: CASSQVGGLAGATYF. The chain carries TRBV4-1 and TRBJ2-7, with 11 bases aligning to TRBD2. Germline V gene sequence: CDR1 MGHRA, CDR2 YSYEKL. J lost 13 bases, V lost 1 base, and 12 bases had no gene match. The CDR3 is made up of 15 amino acids.

This clonotype was picked up many times. The chain carries TRBV29-1 and TRBJ2-7; tentative D call: TRBD1 (5 bases). Trimming left V 4 bases short and J 7 bases short, with 17 bases between. Germline CDR1 is SQVTM and CDR2 is ANQGSEA. CDR3 length: 13 amino acids. The CDR3 DNA follows: TGCAGCGTTGGTTATGGGGCTTTCGGGGAGCAGTACTTC. Amino acids: CSVGYGAFGEQYF.

Many counts were recorded for this clonotype. The V call is TRBV29-1, the J call TRBJ1-5; a possible D gene is TRBD1 (5 bases). CDR1 and CDR2 from the germline V gene are SQVTM and ANQGSEA. This CDR3 is built from 15 residues. Trimming removed 4 bases from V and 4 bases from J, with 17 bases in between. The CDR3 nucleotides read TGCAGCGTTGCCTTGGGGACGGCAGAGAATCAGCCCCAGCATTTT. Translated, it gives CSVALGTAENQPQHF.

This clonotype was seen at least ten times. The J gene is TRBJ2-1, the V gene TRBV14; D is undetermined. V gave up 2 bases and J gave up 5 bases, with 7 bases separating them. CDR1 and CDR2 from the germline V gene are SGHDN and FVKESK. The CDR3 spans 13 residues. CDR3 residues: CASSQSRNNEQFF. In nucleotides, the CDR3 is TGTGCCAGCAGCCAATCAAGGAACAATGAGCAGTTCTTC.

This clonotype appeared many times. This chain connects TRBV10-3 to TRBJ1-3, with D perhaps matching TRBD1 (5 bases). Germline loops: CDR1 ENHRY, CDR2 SYGVKD. Trimming took off 8 bases at V and 0 bases at J, with 8 bases between the two ends. The CDR3 has 13 amino acids. CDR3 sequence (DNA): TGTGCCATCGGGGGGACCTCTGGAAACACCATATATTTT. This encodes CAIGGTSGNTIYF.

At least ten counts were recorded for this clonotype. The rearrangement uses TRBV3-1 and TRBJ2-5, with a weak D call TRBD2 (5 bases). Deletions cut 3 bases from V and 0 bases from J, with 8 bases between. The CDR3 spans 14 residues. From germline, CDR1 is LGHDT and CDR2 YNNKEL (reference sequence). The DNA of the CDR3 is TGTGCCAGCAGCCACCAGAGGGACCAAGAGACCCAGTACTTC. This translates into CASSHQRDQETQYF.

This clonotype was observed at least ten times. The chain employs TRBV20-1 and TRBJ2-5; the D gene is possibly TRBD2 (5 bases). The V end lost 0 bases, the J end lost 8 bases, and 13 bases lay between the germline ends. This CDR3 has 13 residues. The germline gives CDR1 DFQATT, CDR2 SNEGSKA (reference sequence). The CDR3 loop reads CSARDEGPRTQYF. The CDR3 DNA follows: TGCAGTGCTAGAGATGAGGGCCCAAGAACCCAGTACTTC.

Many counts were recorded for this clonotype. The chain links TRBV2 to TRBJ2-1, with TRBD1 identical over 9 bases. With V trimmed by 3 bases and J by 5 bases, 5 bases remained unmatched. Germline values: CDR1 SNHLY, CDR2 FYNNEI. This CDR3 is 15 amino acids long. The CDR3 coding sequence is TGTGCCAGCAGTGAGACAGGGGGTTCTAACAATGAGCAGTTCTTC. Residues: CASSETGGSNNEQFF. Full variable domain (remainder filled in from reference TRBV2 and TRBJ2-1): EPEVTQTPSHQVTQMGQEVILRCVPISNHLYFYWYRQILGQKVEFLVSFYNNEISEKSEIFDDQFSVERPDGSNFTLKIRSTKLEDSAMYFCASSETGGSNNEQFFGPGTRLTVL.

The V gene is TRBV5-1, the J gene TRBJ1-2, with 7 bases identical to TRBD1. The CDR3 consists of 15 residues. The V segment lost 0 bases and the J segment 3 bases; nucleotides outside the gene matches: 5. Per germline, CDR1 SGHRS and CDR2 YFSETQ. The CDR3 here is CASSLASDRHYGYTF. The CDR3 DNA sequence: TGCGCCAGCAGCTTGGCCTCGGACAGGCACTATGGCTACACCTTC.

This clonotype was counted many times. V gene TRBV12-3 or TRBV12-4 combines with J gene TRBJ1-2, with 8 nucleotides matching TRBD1. The CDR3 totals 14 residues. With 6 bases clipped from V and 4 bases from J, the junction kept 7 bases outside the gene matches. CDR3 nucleotide sequence: TGTGCCAGCAGAAGACAGGGGCTCAGCTATGGCTACACCTTC. Translated, it gives CASRRQGLSYGYTF.

At least ten counts were recorded for this clonotype. The rearrangement uses TRBV2 and TRBJ2-2; 9 nucleotides agree with TRBD1. The CDR3 is made up of 13 amino acids. Germline V gene sequence: CDR1 SNHLY, CDR2 FYNNEI. V was pared by 9 bases and J by 3 bases, with 2 bases of the junction left unmatched. CDR3 sequence (DNA): TGTGCCAGTTGGACAGGGGACACCGGGGAGCTGTTTTTT. This sequence encodes CASWTGDTGELFF. Supplemented by reference TRBV2 and TRBJ2-2, the full variable domain reads EPEVTQTPSHQVTQMGQEVILRCVPISNHLYFYWYRQILGQKVEFLVSFYNNEISEKSEIFDDQFSVERPDGSNFTLKIRSTKLEDSAMYFCASWTGDTGELFFGEGSRLTVL.